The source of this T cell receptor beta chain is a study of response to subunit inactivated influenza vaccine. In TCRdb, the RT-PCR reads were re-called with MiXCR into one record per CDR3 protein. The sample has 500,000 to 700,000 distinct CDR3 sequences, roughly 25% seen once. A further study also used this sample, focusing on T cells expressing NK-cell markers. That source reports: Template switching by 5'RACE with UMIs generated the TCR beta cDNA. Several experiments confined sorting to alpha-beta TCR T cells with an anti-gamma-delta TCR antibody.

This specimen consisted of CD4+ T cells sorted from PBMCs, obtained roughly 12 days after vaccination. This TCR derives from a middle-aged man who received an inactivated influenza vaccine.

DNA of the CDR3: TGCAGCGTTGAAAGAGACAGGGGCACCAATGAGCAGTTCTTC. Protein product: CSVERDRGTNEQFF. V gene TRBV29-1 combines with J gene TRBJ2-1, with 8 positions matching TRBD1. The CDR3 has 14 residues. Germline V lookup: CDR1 SQVTM, CDR2 ANQGSEA. Unmatched junction bases numbered 6, after V lost 2 bases and J lost 6 bases.